This passage covers 13 T cell receptor beta chains from one sample sequenced in a study of blood T cell repertoires in COVID-19. Some clones are missing from TCRdb's copy, which holds only in-frame ones; the method was immunoSEQ multiplex PCR. Among roughly 170,000 clones listed, approximately 82% were seen once. Material for sequencing was PBMCs or T cells enriched from blood (not recorded which). The receptors originated from a woman in her forties or fifties who had recovered from COVID-19.

The gene calls are TRBV28 and TRBJ2-3, with D perhaps matching TRBD2 (6 bases). V lost 6 bases, J lost 1 base, and 20 bases lay in between. From germline, CDR1 is MDHEN and CDR2 SYDVKM. This CDR3 is built from 17 residues. The CDR3 loop is CASSPIPGGRGTDTQYF. The CDR3 coding sequence is TGTGCCAGCAGCCCCATACCCGGGGGACGGGGCACAGATACGCAGTATTTT.

V and J are TRBV27 and TRBJ2-7; TRBD1 matches 7 bases. Germline CDR1 and CDR2: MNHEY and SMNVEV (reference sequence). CDR3 length: 15 amino acids. Trimming removed 5 bases from V and 2 bases from J; junction bases left unmatched: 9. CDR3 sequence (DNA): TGTGCCAGCAGTCCACGGATGGGACAGCCCTACGAGCAGTACGTC. Translation: CASSPRMGQPYEQYV.

V usage is TRBV7-2 and J usage is TRBJ2-7, with D unclear. CDR3 length: 13 residues. V dropped 3 bases and J dropped 3 bases, with 9 bases sitting between them. Germline V gene sequence: CDR1 SGHTA, CDR2 FQGNSA. Here the CDR3 DNA reads TGTGCCAGCAGCTTCCATAGTATCTACGAGCAGTACGTC. Amino acid sequence: CASSFHSIYEQYV.

This clone was found a few times. The gene calls are TRBV5-1 and TRBJ2-1, with 9 bases fitting TRBD2. V shed 0 bases and J 7 bases; nucleotides not matched to a gene: 2. In germline, CDR1 is SGHRS, CDR2 YFSETQ. The CDR3 has 14 residues. The CDR3 DNA follows: TGCGCCAGCAGCTTGGAGCGGGGGGTGAATGAGCAGTTCTTC. Translation: CASSLERGVNEQFF.

The rearrangement joins TRBV9 to TRBJ1-5; D remains ambiguous. V shed 4 bases and J shed 3 bases, with 8 bases lying between them. The CDR3 spans 13 residues. Germline V lookup: CDR1 SGDLS, CDR2 YYNGEE. CDR3 amino acids: CASSTDSNQPQHF. In DNA form, the CDR3 reads TGTGCCAGCAGCACCGACTCCAATCAGCCCCAGCATTTT.

The chain has TRBV27 and TRBJ1-2; 9 bases are shared with TRBD1. Germline V gene lookup returns CDR1 MNHEY and CDR2 SMNVEV (reference sequence). The ends lost 5 bases at V and 3 bases at J; junction bases unmatched: 4. The CDR3 is made up of 14 amino acids. Here the CDR3 reads CASSPGTGYYGYTF. The CDR3 DNA reads TGTGCCAGCAGTCCAGGGACAGGGTACTATGGCTACACCTTC.

The rearrangement joins TRBV5-1 to TRBJ2-1; 8 bases line up with TRBD2. Trimming at V came to 4 bases and at J to 2 bases, leaving 2 bases not matched to a gene. This CDR3 has 14 amino acids. Looked up from germline, CDR1 is SGHRS and CDR2 is YFSETQ. Written as DNA, the CDR3 is TGCGCCAGCAGCCGGGGACTAGCCTACAATGAGCAGTTCTTC. It translates to CASSRGLAYNEQFF.

V gene TRBV14 combines with J gene TRBJ1-3; no clear D gene. Trimming took off 4 bases at V and 0 bases at J, with 16 bases between the two ends. The CDR3 contains 17 residues. Germline V gene data show CDR1 as SGHDN and CDR2 as FVKESK. CDR3 in amino acids: CASSRRGPAVSGNTIYF. The DNA for the CDR3 is TGTGCCAGCAGCCGGAGAGGGCCTGCCGTCTCTGGAAACACCATATATTTT.

The chain couples TRBV12-5 to TRBJ2-5; 9 nucleotides align to TRBD2. With V trimmed by 6 bases and J by 5 bases, 13 bases remained unmatched. This CDR3 comprises 16 residues. Germline lookup yields CDR1 LGHNT and CDR2 FRNRAP. The CDR3: CASGGLSGSTGETQYF. Written as DNA, the CDR3 is TGTGCTAGTGGAGGGCTTAGCGGGAGTACAGGGGAGACCCAGTACTTC.

The chain has TRBV27 and TRBJ2-5, with TRBD1 matching over 9 bases. Losses at the gene ends were 2 bases for V and 2 bases for J; bases not matched to a gene: 18. This CDR3 is built from 20 residues. CDR1 is MNHEY, CDR2 SMNVEV, per germline (reference sequence). CDR3 residues: CASSLGGWDREERGQETQYF. The CDR3 nucleotides read TGTGCCAGCAGTTTAGGGGGGTGGGACAGGGAAGAGAGAGGACAAGAGACCCAGTACTTC.

This rearrangement joins TRBV7-8 to TRBJ1-5; D unclear. V was shortened by 1 base and J by 6 bases, with 7 bases between the two germline ends. Germline CDR1 SGHVS, CDR2 FQNEAQ. This CDR3 comprises 13 residues. For the CDR3, the DNA is TGTGCCAGCAGCTTAGTGGAGGGTCAGCCCCAGCATTTT. As protein: CASSLVEGQPQHF. Together with reference TRBV7-8 and TRBJ1-5, the CDR3 gives the full variable domain: GAGVSQSPRYKVAKRGQDVALRCDPISGHVSLFWYQQALGQGPEFLTYFQNEAQLDKSGLPSDRFFAERPEGSVSTLKIQRTQQEDSAVYLCASSLVEGQPQHFGDGTRLSIL.

The rearrangement uses TRBV27 and TRBJ1-2; TRBD1 aligns across 10 bases. This CDR3 spans 15 amino acids. Germline V CDR1 and CDR2: MNHEY, SMNVEV (reference sequence). V gave up 6 bases and J gave up 5 bases; unmatched junction bases: 9. Written as DNA, the CDR3 is TGTGCCAGCAGACAAAGACAGGGGGCAGGGTATGGCTACACCTTC. It encodes CASRQRQGAGYGYTF.

The chain links TRBV18 to TRBJ1-1; 8 positions match TRBD1. The germline V gene has CDR1 KGHSH and CDR2 LQKENI. This CDR3 spans 17 amino acids. After removal of 2 bases from V and 1 base from J, the junction contained 9 bases not matched to a gene. The CDR3 loop is CASSPIRGGTGNTEAFF. CDR3 in DNA: TGTGCCAGCTCACCAATCCGGGGTGGGACAGGGAACACTGAAGCTTTCTTT.